This T cell receptor (beta chain) was identified during a study of blood T cell repertoires in COVID-19. About the study: Italy, Spain and the United States were the sources of the convalescent and acute COVID-19 samples. T cells, B-cell-depleted T cells, or PBMCs supplied cDNA or gDNA.

In the original analysis: Estimation of nucleated cell counts was performed using reference gene primer amplification. The protocol was immunoSEQ multiplex PCR, while the TCRdb copy is restricted to in-frame clones and leaves out a portion. For V, J and clone size, that table is used; D and trimming come from the DNA. The sample has about 81,000 clones, 89% seen once. Per the germline V gene, CDR1 is SGHTA and CDR2 is FQGNSA. J gave up 5 bases and V 0 bases, and 4 bases lay outside the gene matches. There are 16 residues in the CDR3. The receptor's source is a man between 65 and 79 years old with active or convalescent COVID-19. The material sequenced was peripheral blood. The gene calls are TRBV7-2 and TRBJ1-4; 9 nucleotides agree with TRBD1. The CDR3, as DNA: TGTGCCAGCAGCTTAGCCCGGGACAGGGTGAATGAAAAACTGTTTTTT. This gives the protein CASSLARDRVNEKLFF. The full variable domain, in which reference TRBV7-2 and TRBJ1-4 provide the parts outside the CDR3, is GAGVSQSPSNKVTEKGKDVELRCDPISGHTALYWYRQSLGQGLEFLIYFQGNSAPDKSGLPSDRFSAERTGGSVSTLTIQRTQQEDSAVYLCASSLARDRVNEKLFFGSGTQLSVL.